This entry lists 12 T cell receptor beta chains sequenced from one sample in a study of human T cells and chemical hapten exposure. The sample's time point: patch test 1, 2 weeks after DPC sensitization. Noted treatment: therapeutic diphenylcyclopropenone sensitization with weekly scalp DPC. TCRdb itself ran the RACE reads through MiXCR, one entry per CDR3 protein. The data hold 300,000 to 400,000 distinct CDR3 sequences, with about 7% observed a single time. The source was whole blood, collected in connection with sensitization to the hapten diphenylcyclopropenone (DPC). All receptors derive from a woman between 18 and 29 years old with alopecia areata. Some clones in this sample may be carry-over from other donors' samples.

The V call is TRBV27, the J call TRBJ1-5; 11 bases match TRBD1. V lost 4 bases to trimming and J lost 2 bases; unmatched junction nucleotides: 7. This CDR3 has 17 amino acids. Germline CDR1 reads MNHEY; CDR2 reads SMNVEV (reference sequence). CDR3 nucleotides: TGTGCCAGCAGTTCGGGACAGGGGGTAATCGGCAATCAGCCCCAGCATTTT. Its translation: CASSSGQGVIGNQPQHF.

The chain uses TRBV20-1 and TRBJ1-2; D may be TRBD1 (5 bases). Trimming removed 6 bases from V and 4 bases from J, with 18 bases in between. The CDR3 loop spans 14 amino acids. In germline, CDR1 is DFQATT, CDR2 SNEGSKA (reference sequence). CDR3 coding DNA: TGCAGTGCCCCTTCGATAGGGGAGGGCTATGGCTACACCTTC. Its protein product is CSAPSIGEGYGYTF.

The genes are TRBV20-1 and TRBJ2-1, with 12 nucleotides matching TRBD2. CDR1 DFQATT and CDR2 SNEGSKA come from the germline V gene (reference sequence). The CDR3 loop spans 15 amino acids. With 3 bases clipped from V and 5 bases from J, the junction kept 5 bases outside the gene matches. The CDR3 nucleotides are TGCAGTGCTAGCTCCTGGACTAGCGGGGACAATGAGCAGTTCTTC. Its translation is CSASSWTSGDNEQFF.

This clonotype was picked up a small number of times. This chain joins TRBV6-5 and TRBJ1-6, with D hard to call. Trimming removed 2 bases at V and 4 bases at J, with 6 bases between. From germline, CDR1 is MNHEY and CDR2 SVGAGI. The CDR3 consists of 14 residues. CDR3 nucleotide sequence: TGTGCCAGCAGTTACAGCAGTTATAATTCACCCCTCCACTTT. Translated, it gives CASSYSSYNSPLHF.

The rearrangement links TRBV28 to TRBJ1-5; TRBD1 aligns across 7 bases. Germline-derived CDR1 and CDR2 are MDHEN and SYDVKM. The CDR3 spans 12 residues. With V trimmed by 9 bases and J by 6 bases, 5 bases remained unmatched. CDR3 residues: CASHQGGQPQHF. In nucleotides, the CDR3 is TGTGCCAGTCATCAGGGGGGTCAGCCCCAGCATTTT.

This clonotype was seen a handful of times. The rearrangement links TRBV24-1 to TRBJ1-2, with D tentatively TRBD1 (6 bases). CDR3 length: 14 amino acids. V shed 3 bases and J shed 2 bases, with 9 bases lying between them. Per the germline V gene, CDR1 is KGHDR and CDR2 is SFDVKD. The CDR3 here is CATSDQGYNYGYTF. The CDR3 DNA follows: TGTGCCACCAGTGATCAGGGGTACAACTATGGCTACACCTTC.

This clonotype occurred many times. V is TRBV7-8 and J is TRBJ1-4, with unresolved D. This CDR3 has 15 residues. CDR1 is SGHVS, CDR2 FQNEAQ, per germline. The V end lost 1 base, the J end lost 7 bases, and 13 bases lay between the germline ends. The CDR3 DNA sequence: TGTGCCAGCAGCTTAGGAGGACCCCCCGCTGAAAAACTGTTTTTT. This codes for CASSLGGPPAEKLFF.

This clonotype was seen a few times. The chain employs TRBV7-2 and TRBJ2-3; the match to TRBD2 covers 9 bases. V was clipped by 3 bases and J by 4 bases; unmatched bases: 8. This CDR3 has 16 residues. Germline values: CDR1 SGHTA, CDR2 FQGNSA. As DNA, the CDR3 is TGTGCCAGCAGCTTTACTGGCGGGGGGGGTCCAGATACGCAGTATTTT. The encoded protein is CASSFTGGGGPDTQYF.

In its sample, this clonotype was seen many times. This sequence joins TRBV3-1 and TRBJ2-1; TRBD2 is a possible D gene (7 bases). The germline V gene has CDR1 LGHDT and CDR2 YNNKEL (reference sequence). The V end lost 10 bases, the J end lost 5 bases, and 18 bases lay between the germline ends. This CDR3 has 14 residues. The CDR3 DNA sequence: TGTGCCACCCAACCCGGGGGGCCGAACAATGAGCAGTTCTTC. Translation: CATQPGGPNNEQFF.

V gene TRBV14 combines with J gene TRBJ2-1; D is possibly TRBD2 (5 bases). V was clipped by 0 bases and J by 0 bases, with 9 bases between them. CDR3 length equals 16 residues. Per germline, CDR1 SGHDN and CDR2 FVKESK. The CDR3 region is CASSQDLGSSYNEQFF. CDR3 nucleotide sequence: TGTGCCAGCAGCCAAGATTTGGGGAGCTCCTACAATGAGCAGTTCTTC.

This chain uses TRBV3-1 with TRBJ1-2, with no clear D. CDR1 LGHDT and CDR2 YNNKEL come from the germline V gene (reference sequence). The CDR3 is 13 residues long. Trimming took off 3 bases at V and 6 bases at J, with 11 bases between the two ends. In nucleotides, the CDR3 is TGTGCCAGCAGCCACAGGCTTTTGGATGGCTACACCTTC. Translation gives CASSHRLLDGYTF.

This clonotype was counted a few times. The chain carries TRBV6-6 and TRBJ2-3, with 11 bases aligning to TRBD2. This CDR3 is built from 17 residues. CDR1 is MNHNY, CDR2 SVGAGI, per germline (reference sequence). Trimming took 2 bases from V and 6 from J; bases not matched to a gene: 10. The CDR3 is CASSYVLAGGPRDTQYF. The CDR3 DNA reads as TGTGCCAGCAGTTACGTTCTAGCGGGGGGCCCTCGGGATACGCAGTATTTT.